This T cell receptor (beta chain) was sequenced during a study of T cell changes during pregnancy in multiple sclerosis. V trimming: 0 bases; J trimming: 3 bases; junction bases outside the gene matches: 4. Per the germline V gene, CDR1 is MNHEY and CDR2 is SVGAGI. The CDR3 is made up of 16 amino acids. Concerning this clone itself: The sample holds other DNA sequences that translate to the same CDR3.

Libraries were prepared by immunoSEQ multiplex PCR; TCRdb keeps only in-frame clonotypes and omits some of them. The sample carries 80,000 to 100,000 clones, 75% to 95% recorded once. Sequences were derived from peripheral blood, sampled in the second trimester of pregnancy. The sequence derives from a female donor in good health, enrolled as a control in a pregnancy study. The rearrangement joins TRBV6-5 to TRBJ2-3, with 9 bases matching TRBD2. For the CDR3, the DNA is TGTGCCAGCAGTTACTCGGGCGGGGGGGGTACAGATACGCAGTATTTT. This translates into CASSYSGGGGTDTQYF.